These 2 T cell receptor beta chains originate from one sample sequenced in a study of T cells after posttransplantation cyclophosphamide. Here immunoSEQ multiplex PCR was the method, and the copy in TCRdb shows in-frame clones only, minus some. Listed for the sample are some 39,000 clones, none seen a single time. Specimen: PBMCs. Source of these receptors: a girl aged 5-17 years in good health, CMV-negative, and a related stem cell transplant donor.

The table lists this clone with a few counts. The chain's CDR3 is CASSPRQGNEKLFF. The CDR3 bases are TGTGCCAGCTCACCTAGGCAGGGGAATGAAAAACTGTTTTTT. The chain recombines TRBV18 with TRBJ1-4; D perhaps matches TRBD1 (6 bases). The CDR3 spans 14 residues. CDR1 is KGHSH and CDR2 is LQKENI in the germline V gene. Trimming pared 3 bases from V and 5 bases from J, leaving 10 bases between. The complete variable domain, with remaining parts taken from reference TRBV18 and TRBJ1-4, reads NAGVMQNPRHLVRRRGQEARLRCSPMKGHSHVYWYRQLPEEGLKFMVYLQKENIIDESGMPKERFSAEFPKEGPSILRIQQVVRGDSAAYFCASSPRQGNEKLFFGSGTQLSVL.

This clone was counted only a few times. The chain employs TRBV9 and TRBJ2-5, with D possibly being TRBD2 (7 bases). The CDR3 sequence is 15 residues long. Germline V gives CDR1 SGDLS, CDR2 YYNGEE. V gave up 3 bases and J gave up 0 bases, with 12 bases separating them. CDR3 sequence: CASSAGGGHQETQYF. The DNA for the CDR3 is TGTGCCAGCAGCGCGGGCGGGGGCCACCAAGAGACCCAGTACTTC.